The clone carrying this TCR beta chain appeared a few times. Its antigen is still unknown. A far more abundant clone sits one base away, making this likely a read error. Germline V gives CDR1 MNHEY, CDR2 SVGEGT. This CDR3 spans 15 amino acids. V shed 6 bases, J shed 5 bases, and the junction held 9 bases outside the gene matches. Genomic DNA yielded TCR beta CDR3, amplified by two-round multiplex PCR. Primers (each specific to one TRBV or TRBJ gene) were used in first-round PCR. TCRdb processed the multiplex PCR reads anew with MiXCR; each CDR3 protein has one entry. There are about 51,000 distinct CDR3 sequences in the sample; around a third occur only once, and about 8.3% lies in the top ten. These data come from a study of prognosis after radiotherapy for stage I lung cancer. Study-wide findings and caveats: Shannon entropy after stereotactic body radiation therapy was lower in patients who developed distant metastases. Tumor specificity of expanded TCR clones went undetermined. Gene usage of TRBV and TRBJ reportedly differed between patients with and without metastases.

This receptor was taken from a donor at least 50 years old with non-small cell lung cancer. The source material was PBMCs, sampled before or after stereotactic body radiation therapy (not recorded which). The J gene is TRBJ1-5, the V gene TRBV6-2 or TRBV6-3, with 8 bases lining up with TRBD1. The CDR3 here is CASSEESGGHQPQHF. CDR3 DNA sequence: TGTGCCAGCAGCGAAGAGTCAGGGGGCCATCAGCCCCAGCATTTT.